This T cell receptor beta chain is drawn from a study of blood T cell repertoires in COVID-19 (dated by TCRdb to 2020 to 2021). Regarding the complete study: Collaborator samples came from the United States, Italy and Spain and covered acute and convalescent phases of COVID-19. The prospective study material was composed of cDNA or gDNA derived from T cells, B-cell-depleted T cells, or PBMCs. The dataset comprised deeply sampled blood TCRbeta repertoires from subjects exposed to, actively infected with, or recovered from COVID-19. A freely available public database, intended as a resource for researchers studying the immune response to SARS-CoV-2, is where the repertoires were released. Samples were obtained from the ongoing ImmuneRACE study (first 160 participants) and from over a thousand subjects provided by 6 global collaborators. Sample metadata almost always included a de-identified subject ID, COVID-19 status, age in years and sex. Where HLA class I and class II types were available, the types were taken from metadata supplied by the sample provider, not from assay-based typing.

The collaborating institutions used their own protocols to collect whole blood in K2EDTA tubes. For TCRbeta analysis, collaborators shipped samples as frozen whole blood, isolated PBMCs, or DNA extracted from either of those sample types. TCRbeta CDR3 regions were amplified from genomic DNA using the immunoSEQ Assay, a bias-controlled multiplex PCR. The study's processing was this. Nucleated cell counts per sample were estimated from amplification of reference gene primers within the assay. To quantify the absolute abundance of each unique TCRbeta CDR3 rearrangement, sequence reads were collapsed and filtered. For each sample, productive Simpson clonality was calculated as the square root of Simpson's diversity index over productive rearrangements. TCRdb took over this immuneACCESS table, retaining in-frame rearrangements with V and J assigned. Such tables are incomplete; in checked studies, under half of the missing clones stem from an unresolved V gene, and the remainder is unexplained. V and J calls plus clone size are reproduced from that table; the DNA served to infer D and trimming. Across this sample there are about 150,000 clones, with approximately 90% seen only once. The ten largest clones capture 15% of the sample.

The CDR3 holds 15 amino acids from the cysteine to the phenylalanine. Only the CDR3 part of the read is kept: 45 bases, read in frame from the first base. Reading the germline V gene gives CDR1 MDHEN and CDR2 SYDVKM. V is clipped by 6 bases and J by 6 bases, and the sequence between their germline boundaries is 20 bases long. The study at large found these results: The amount of clinical and demographic metadata varied by source and participant and was provided uncurated.

As regards this clone: This clone's antigen is unknown. Nothing much larger sits one base from this clone, and base qualities are not available.

Rearrangement joined TRBV28 to TRBJ1-2; TRBD1 might be the D gene, on 5 matching bases. Sequenced sample: peripheral blood. The clonotype originates from a woman aged 40-49 years with acute or convalescent COVID-19. The sequenced DNA: TGTGCCAGCAGCCAGGCCTTTTCGGAGGGGAATGGCTACACCTTC. Its coded protein is CASSQAFSEGNGYTF.